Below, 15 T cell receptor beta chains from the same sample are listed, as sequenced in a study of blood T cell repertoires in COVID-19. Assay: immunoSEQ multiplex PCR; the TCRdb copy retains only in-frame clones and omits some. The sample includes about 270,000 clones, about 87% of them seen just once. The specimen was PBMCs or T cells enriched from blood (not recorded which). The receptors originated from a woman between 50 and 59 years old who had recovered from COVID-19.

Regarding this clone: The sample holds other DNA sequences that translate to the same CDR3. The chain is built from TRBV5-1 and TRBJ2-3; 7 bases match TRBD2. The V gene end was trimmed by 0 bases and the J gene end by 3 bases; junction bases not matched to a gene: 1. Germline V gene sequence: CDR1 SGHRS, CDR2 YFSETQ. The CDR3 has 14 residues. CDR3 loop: CASSLAGGTDTQYF. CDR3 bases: TGCGCCAGCAGCTTGGCGGGGGGAACAGATACGCAGTATTTT.

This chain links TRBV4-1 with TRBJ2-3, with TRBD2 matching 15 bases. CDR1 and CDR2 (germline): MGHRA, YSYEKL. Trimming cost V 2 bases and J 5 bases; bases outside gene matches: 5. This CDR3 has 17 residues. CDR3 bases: TGCGCCAGCAGCCAAACCGGGACTAGCGGGAGGAGAGATACGCAGTATTTT. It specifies CASSQTGTSGRRDTQYF.

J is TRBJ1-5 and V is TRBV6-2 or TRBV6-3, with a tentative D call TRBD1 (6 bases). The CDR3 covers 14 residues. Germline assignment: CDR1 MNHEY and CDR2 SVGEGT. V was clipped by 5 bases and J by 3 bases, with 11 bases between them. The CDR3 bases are TGTGCCAGCAGTAAACAGGGCCCCAATCAGCCCCAGCATTTT. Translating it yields CASSKQGPNQPQHF.

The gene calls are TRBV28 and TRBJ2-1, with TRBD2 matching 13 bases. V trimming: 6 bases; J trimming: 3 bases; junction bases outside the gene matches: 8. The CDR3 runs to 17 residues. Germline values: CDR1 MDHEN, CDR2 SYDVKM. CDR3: CASRGTSGTAYYNEQFF. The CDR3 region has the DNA TGTGCCAGCAGGGGGACTAGCGGGACCGCTTACTACAATGAGCAGTTCTTC.

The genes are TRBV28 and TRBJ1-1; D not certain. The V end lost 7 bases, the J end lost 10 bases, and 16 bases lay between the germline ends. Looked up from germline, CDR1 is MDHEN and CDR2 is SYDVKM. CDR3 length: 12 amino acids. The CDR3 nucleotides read TGTGCCAGCATGAGTGGGCGTGATATAGCTTTCTTT. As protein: CASMSGRDIAFF.

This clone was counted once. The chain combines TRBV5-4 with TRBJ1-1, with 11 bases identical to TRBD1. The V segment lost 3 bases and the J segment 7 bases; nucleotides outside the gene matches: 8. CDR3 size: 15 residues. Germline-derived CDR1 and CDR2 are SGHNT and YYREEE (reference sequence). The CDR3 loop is CASSWGTGGGNEAFF. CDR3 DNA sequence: TGTGCCAGCAGCTGGGGGACAGGGGGAGGAAATGAAGCTTTCTTT.

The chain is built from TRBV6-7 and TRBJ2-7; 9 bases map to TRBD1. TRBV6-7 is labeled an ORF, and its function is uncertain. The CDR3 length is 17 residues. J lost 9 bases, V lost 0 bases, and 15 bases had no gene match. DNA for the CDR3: TGTGCCAGCAGTTACTCGATTTGGGACAGGGCGTCGGTTGGGCAGTACTTC. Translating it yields CASSYSIWDRASVGQYF.

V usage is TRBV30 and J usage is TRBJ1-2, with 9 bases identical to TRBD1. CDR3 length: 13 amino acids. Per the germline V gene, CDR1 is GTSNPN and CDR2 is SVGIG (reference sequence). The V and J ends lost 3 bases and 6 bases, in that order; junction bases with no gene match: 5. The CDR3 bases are TGTGCCTGGAGGGACAGGGGTGCCGATGGCTACACCTTC. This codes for CAWRDRGADGYTF.

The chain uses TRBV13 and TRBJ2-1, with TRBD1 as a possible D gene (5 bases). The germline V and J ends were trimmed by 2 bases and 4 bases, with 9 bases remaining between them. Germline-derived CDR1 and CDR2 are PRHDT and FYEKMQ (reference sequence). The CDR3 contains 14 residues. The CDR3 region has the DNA TGTGCCAGCAGCTTACAGGGAACATACAATGAGCAGTTCTTC. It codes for CASSLQGTYNEQFF. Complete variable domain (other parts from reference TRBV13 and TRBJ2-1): AAGVIQSPRHLIKEKRETATLKCYPIPRHDTVYWYQQGPGQDPQFLISFYEKMQSDKGSIPDRFSAQQFSDYHSELNMSSLELGDSALYFCASSLQGTYNEQFFGPGTRLTVL.

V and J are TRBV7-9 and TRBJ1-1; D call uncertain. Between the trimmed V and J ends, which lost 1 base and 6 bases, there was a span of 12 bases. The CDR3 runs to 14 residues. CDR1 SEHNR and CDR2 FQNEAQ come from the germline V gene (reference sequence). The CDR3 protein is CASSLESGFSEAFF. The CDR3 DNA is TGTGCCAGCAGCTTAGAGTCGGGGTTCTCTGAAGCTTTCTTT. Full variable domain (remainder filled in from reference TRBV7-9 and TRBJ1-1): DTGVSQNPRHKITKRGQNVTFRCDPISEHNRLYWYRQTLGQGPEFLTYFQNEAQLEKSRLLSDRFSAERPKGSFSTLEIQRTEQGDSAMYLCASSLESGFSEAFFGQGTRLTVV.

CDR3 nucleotides: TGTGCCAGCAGTATTAGCGGGCGTACCTACAATGAGCAGTTCTTC. It codes for CASSISGRTYNEQFF. This chain connects TRBV6-2 or TRBV6-3 to TRBJ2-1; 7 bases are a match to TRBD2. Germline assignment: CDR1 MNHEY and CDR2 SVGEGT. The CDR3 extends over 15 amino acids. The ends lost 5 bases at V and 2 bases at J; junction bases unmatched: 6.

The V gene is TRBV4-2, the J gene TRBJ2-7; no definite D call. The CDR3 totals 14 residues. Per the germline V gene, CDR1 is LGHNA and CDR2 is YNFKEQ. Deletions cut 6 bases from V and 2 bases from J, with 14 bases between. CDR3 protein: CASRAIEPPYEQYF. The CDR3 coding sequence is TGTGCCAGCAGAGCGATAGAACCCCCCTACGAGCAGTACTTC.

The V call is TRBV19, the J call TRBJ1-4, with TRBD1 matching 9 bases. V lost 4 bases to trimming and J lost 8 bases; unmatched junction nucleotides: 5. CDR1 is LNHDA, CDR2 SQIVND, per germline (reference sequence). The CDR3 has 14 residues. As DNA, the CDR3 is TGTGCCAGTAGTAGTACAGGGGGCATGGAAAAACTGTTTTTT. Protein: CASSSTGGMEKLFF.

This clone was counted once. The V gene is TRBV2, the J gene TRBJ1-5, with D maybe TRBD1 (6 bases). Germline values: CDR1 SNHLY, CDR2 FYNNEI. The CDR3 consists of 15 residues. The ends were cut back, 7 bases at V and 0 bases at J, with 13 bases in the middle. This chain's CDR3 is CASTWTATSNQPQHF. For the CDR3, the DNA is TGTGCCAGCACCTGGACAGCGACTAGCAATCAGCCCCAGCATTTT.

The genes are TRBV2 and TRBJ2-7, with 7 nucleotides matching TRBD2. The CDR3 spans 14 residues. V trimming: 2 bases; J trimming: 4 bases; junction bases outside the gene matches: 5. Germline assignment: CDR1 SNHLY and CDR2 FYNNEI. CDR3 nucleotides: TGTGCCAGCAGTGAATGGGAGGGACCGTACGAGCAGTACTTC. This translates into CASSEWEGPYEQYF.